This entry lists 5 T cell receptor beta chains sequenced from one sample in a study of beta chain features in type 1 diabetes. General study points: Significant though moderate, a shortening of TCRB CDR3s appeared in all four CD4+ subsets of Type 1 diabetes patients.

cDNA synthesis used the whole RNA isolate, giving expressed TCRB sequences. TCRdb's table, derived via immunoSEQ multiplex PCR, lists solely in-frame clones and lacks some. The table records 500,000 to 850,000 clones, 11% to 15% of them present only once. No antigen has been assigned to these receptors. Sequenced sample: naive CD4+ T cells from blood. The source is a man younger than 35 with type 1 diabetes.

This clone was counted a few times. J is TRBJ2-7 and V is TRBV5-4; 7 bases line up with TRBD1. Trimming at V came to 4 bases and at J to 0 bases, leaving 10 bases not matched to a gene. The germline gives CDR1 SGHNT, CDR2 YYREEE (reference sequence). The CDR3 has 16 residues. The CDR3 sequence is CASSGDATGISYEQYF. The DNA of the CDR3 is TGTGCCAGCAGCGGGGACGCGACAGGGATCTCCTACGAGCAGTACTTC.

The rearrangement links TRBV6-4 to TRBJ2-2; TRBD1 aligns across 7 bases. Trimming cost V 6 bases and J 5 bases; bases outside gene matches: 3. The CDR3 has 13 amino acids. Germline assignment: CDR1 MRHNA and CDR2 SNTAGT. The CDR3 loop reads CASRGQLTGELFF. CDR3 sequence (DNA): TGTGCCAGCAGGGGACAGTTAACCGGGGAGCTGTTTTTT.

This clone was counted between two and nine times. This sequence joins TRBV29-1 and TRBJ2-1; D remains ambiguous. The CDR3 contains 10 residues. Trimming stripped 7 bases from V and 10 bases from J, with 11 bases between. Germline loops: CDR1 SQVTM, CDR2 ANQGSEA. Written as DNA, the CDR3 is TGCAGCGCGGGCACTCGCGAGCAGTTCTTC. As protein: CSAGTREQFF.

In this sample, this clone turned up a few times. Other nucleotide sequences in the sample specify the same CDR3. The chain joins TRBV5-1 to TRBJ2-3; tentatively, D is TRBD1 (5 bases). Germline CDR1 SGHRS, CDR2 YFSETQ. The CDR3 is 13 amino acids. V was pared by 0 bases and J by 4 bases, with 6 bases between. The DNA for the CDR3 is TGCGCCAGCAGCTTGGAAGGGGCAGATACGCAGTATTTT. This encodes CASSLEGADTQYF. The entire variable domain, with the rest obtained from reference TRBV5-1 and TRBJ2-3, is as follows: KAGVTQTPRYLIKTRGQQVTLSCSPISGHRSVSWYQQTPGQGLQFLFEYFSETQRNKGNFPGRFSGRQFSNSRSEMNVSTLELGDSALYLCASSLEGADTQYFGPGTRLTVL.

This clone was detected a few times. This rearrangement joins TRBV27 to TRBJ1-4, with D possibly matching TRBD1 (5 bases). CDR3 length: 12 residues. Trimming cost V 5 bases and J 10 bases, with 11 bases left between them. Germline V gives CDR1 MNHEY, CDR2 SMNVEV (reference sequence). The CDR3 coding sequence is TGTGCCAGCAGTCCCCCGGGGCGAAAACTGTTTTTT. Translating it yields CASSPPGRKLFF. The full variable domain, rest sourced from reference TRBV27 and TRBJ1-4, is EAQVTQNPRYLITVTGKKLTVTCSQNMNHEYMSWYRQDPGLGLRQIYYSMNVEVTDKGDVPEGYKVSRKEKRNFPLILESPSPNQTSLYFCASSPPGRKLFFGSGTQLSVL.